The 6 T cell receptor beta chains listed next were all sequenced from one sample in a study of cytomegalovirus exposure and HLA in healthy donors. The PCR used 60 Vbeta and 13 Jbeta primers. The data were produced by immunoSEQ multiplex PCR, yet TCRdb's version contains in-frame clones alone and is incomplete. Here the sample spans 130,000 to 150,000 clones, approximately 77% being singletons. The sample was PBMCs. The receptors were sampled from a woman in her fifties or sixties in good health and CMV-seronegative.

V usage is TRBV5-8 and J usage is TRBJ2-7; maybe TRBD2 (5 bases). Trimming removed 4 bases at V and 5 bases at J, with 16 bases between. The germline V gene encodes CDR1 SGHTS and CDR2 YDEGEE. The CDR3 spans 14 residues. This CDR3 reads CASSTDLRAHEQYF. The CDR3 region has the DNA TGTGCCAGCAGCACGGACTTAAGGGCGCACGAGCAGTACTTC.

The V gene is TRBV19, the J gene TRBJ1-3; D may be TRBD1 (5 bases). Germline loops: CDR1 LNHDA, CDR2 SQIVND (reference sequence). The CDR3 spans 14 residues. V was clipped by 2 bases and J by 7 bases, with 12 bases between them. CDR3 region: CASSIPGGWNTIYF. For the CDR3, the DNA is TGTGCCAGTAGTATACCCGGGGGATGGAACACCATATATTTT.

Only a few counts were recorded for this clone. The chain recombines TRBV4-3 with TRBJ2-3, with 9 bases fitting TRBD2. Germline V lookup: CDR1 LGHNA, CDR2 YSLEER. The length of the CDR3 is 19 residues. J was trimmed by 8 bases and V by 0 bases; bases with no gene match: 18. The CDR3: CASSQELAGWASGDGTQYF. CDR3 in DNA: TGCGCCAGCAGCCAAGAGTTAGCGGGGTGGGCTAGCGGGGATGGTACGCAGTATTTT.

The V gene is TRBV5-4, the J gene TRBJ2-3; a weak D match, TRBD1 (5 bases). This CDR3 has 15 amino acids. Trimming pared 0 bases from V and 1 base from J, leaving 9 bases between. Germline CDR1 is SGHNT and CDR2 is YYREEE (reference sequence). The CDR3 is CASSLVRGRTDTQYF. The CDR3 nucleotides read TGTGCCAGCAGCTTGGTAAGGGGCCGCACAGATACGCAGTATTTT.

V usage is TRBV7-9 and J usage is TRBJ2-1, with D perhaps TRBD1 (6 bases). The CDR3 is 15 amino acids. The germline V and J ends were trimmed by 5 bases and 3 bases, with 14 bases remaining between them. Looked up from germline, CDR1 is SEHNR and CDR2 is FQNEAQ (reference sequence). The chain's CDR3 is CASSAPGHNYNEQFF. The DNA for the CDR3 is TGTGCCAGCAGCGCGCCGGGACATAACTACAATGAGCAGTTCTTC.

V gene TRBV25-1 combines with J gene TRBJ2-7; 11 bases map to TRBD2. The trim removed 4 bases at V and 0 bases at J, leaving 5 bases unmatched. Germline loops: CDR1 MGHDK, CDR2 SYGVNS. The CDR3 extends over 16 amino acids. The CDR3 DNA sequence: TGTGCCAGCAGTGGACGACTAGCGGGGAACTCCTACGAGCAGTACTTC. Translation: CASSGRLAGNSYEQYF.